This T cell receptor (beta chain) came from a study of T cell responses to AZD1222 COVID-19 vaccine. This clone has more than one count but fewer than ten. This CDR3 spans 13 amino acids. CDR1 is WSHSY, CDR2 SAAADI, per germline. V lost 6 bases and J lost 7; bases outside the gene matches: 9. Here immunoSEQ multiplex PCR was the method, and the copy in TCRdb shows in-frame clones only, minus some. The sample has around 100,000 clones, about 93% seen once. Sequenced here: peripheral blood, sampled on day 0 of AZD1222 vaccination. J is TRBJ2-7 and V is TRBV10-2; 7 bases fit TRBD2. The origin of this receptor is an adult in good health. DNA for the CDR3: TGCGCCAGCAGACAGGCGGGAGCCCCGGAGCAGTACTTC. Protein: CASRQAGAPEQYF.